This is a list of T cell receptor beta chains from one sample in a study of T cells after posttransplantation cyclophosphamide. The assay was immunoSEQ multiplex PCR, and TCRdb's table has in-frame clones only and misses some. The repertoire consists of about 22,000 clones, with 73% occurring once and the leading ten covering about 0.61%. Sequenced input: memory CD4+ T cells sorted from PBMCs. These receptors all come from a woman aged 60-75 years in good health, CMV-negative, and a related stem cell transplant donor. Both conserved end residues are part of each CDR3. D genes are given only for firm matches. Size is omitted from some rows. Given values are once, few, many or a class for expanded clones.

TRBJ1-2 | few | TRBD1 | TRBV6-1 | CASTAGGAYGYTF
TRBJ1-4 | few | - | TRBV7-9 | CASSRDTINEKLFF
TRBJ2-1 | - | TRBD1 | TRBV4-1 | CASSPNPGQGAYNEQFF
TRBJ2-7 | - | - | TRBV30 | CAWSVGTSSSYEQYF
TRBJ2-3 | - | TRBD2 | TRBV30 | CAWSKGLGADTQYF
TRBJ1-1 | few | - | TRBV6-4 | CASSDVKPPGTEAFF
TRBJ2-6 | - | TRBD2 | TRBV7-2 | CASSRTSGSSGANVLTF
TRBJ2-7 | - | TRBD2 | TRBV2 | CASRVASGSYEQYF
TRBJ2-1 | - | TRBD2 | TRBV11-2 | CASSLWGRSGRGEQFF
TRBJ2-5 | - | - | TRBV13 | CASRRVDGQETQYF
TRBJ1-2 | - | - | TRBV4-3 | CASSQAQYTNNYGYTF
TRBJ2-3 | - | TRBD2 | TRBV6-4 | CASSSGRAYGTDTQYF
TRBJ2-1 | - | TRBD2 | TRBV7-3 | CASSPTSISNEQFF
TRBJ1-2 | - | - | TRBV27 | CASSFRGANGYTF
TRBJ1-1 | - | TRBD1 | TRBV7-2 | CASIRGTANTEAFF
TRBJ1-6 | few | - | TRBV14 | CASSQEGHRISPLHF
TRBJ1-4 | - | TRBD1 | TRBV6-4 | CASSRVRWTGCEKLFF
TRBJ2-6 | - | TRBD1 | TRBV5-1 | CASSFGQGASGANVLTF
TRBJ2-7 | few | - | TRBV6-5 | CASSNRVGEQYF
TRBJ2-7 | - | - | TRBV19 | CARPRGEQYF
TRBJ2-5 | - | - | TRBV19 | CASSTLANDYTQYF
TRBJ2-2 | - | - | TRBV5-1 | CASSFSGGTGTGELFF
TRBJ1-6 | once | - | TRBV11-2 | CASSPGSNSPLHF
TRBJ2-7 | few | - | TRBV30 | CAWSVGTGYLEQYF
TRBJ2-1 | - | TRBD2 | TRBV11-3 | CASSPGNSGGNEQFF
TRBJ1-1 | - | TRBD1 | TRBV25-1 | CASSGRQGTPWATEAFF
TRBJ2-1 | - | - | TRBV6-4 | CASSRGIGDSNEQFF